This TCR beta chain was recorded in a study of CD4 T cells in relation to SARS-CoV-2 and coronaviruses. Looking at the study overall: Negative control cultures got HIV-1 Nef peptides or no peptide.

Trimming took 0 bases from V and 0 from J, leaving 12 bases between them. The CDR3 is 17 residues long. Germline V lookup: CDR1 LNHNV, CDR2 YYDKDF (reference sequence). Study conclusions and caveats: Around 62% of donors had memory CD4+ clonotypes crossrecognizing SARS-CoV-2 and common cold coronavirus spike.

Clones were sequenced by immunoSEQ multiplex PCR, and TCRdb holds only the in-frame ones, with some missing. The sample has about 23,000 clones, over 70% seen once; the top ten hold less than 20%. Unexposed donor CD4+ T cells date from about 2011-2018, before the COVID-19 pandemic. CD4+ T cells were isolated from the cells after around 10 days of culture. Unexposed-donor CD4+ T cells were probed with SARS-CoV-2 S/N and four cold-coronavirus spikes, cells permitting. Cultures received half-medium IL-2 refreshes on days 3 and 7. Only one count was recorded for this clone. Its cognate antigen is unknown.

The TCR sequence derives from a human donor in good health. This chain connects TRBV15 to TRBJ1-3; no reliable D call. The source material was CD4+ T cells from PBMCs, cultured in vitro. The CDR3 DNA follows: TGTGCCACCAGCAGAGAGGGTCAGAGTATCTCTGGAAACACCATATATTTT. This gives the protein CATSREGQSISGNTIYF.